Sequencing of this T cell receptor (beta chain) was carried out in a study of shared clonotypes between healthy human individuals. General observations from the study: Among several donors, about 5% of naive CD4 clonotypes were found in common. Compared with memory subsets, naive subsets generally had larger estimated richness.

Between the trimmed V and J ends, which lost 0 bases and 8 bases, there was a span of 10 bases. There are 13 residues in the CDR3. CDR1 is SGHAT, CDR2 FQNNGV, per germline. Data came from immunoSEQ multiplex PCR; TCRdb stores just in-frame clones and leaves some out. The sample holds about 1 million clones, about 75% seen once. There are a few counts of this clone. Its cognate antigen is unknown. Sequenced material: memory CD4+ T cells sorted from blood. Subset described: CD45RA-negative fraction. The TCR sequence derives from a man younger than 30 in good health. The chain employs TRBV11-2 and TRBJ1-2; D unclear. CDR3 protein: CASSLDPIGGYTF. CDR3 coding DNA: TGTGCCAGCAGCTTAGACCCGATCGGAGGCTACACCTTC.